Below are 28 T cell receptor beta chains sequenced from a single sample in a study of shared clonotypes between healthy human individuals. Repertoires were generated with immunoSEQ multiplex PCR, while TCRdb's copy carries only in-frame clones and drops some. The sample records approximately 530,000 clones, around 96% being singletons. The sequencing sample was made of naive CD4+ T cells sorted from blood. Subset given: CD45RA+ positively selected. The receptors were sampled from a young woman in good health.

This chain uses TRBV18 with TRBJ2-7; 8 bases are a match to TRBD2. Germline V gives CDR1 KGHSH, CDR2 LQKENI. With V trimmed by 3 bases and J by 5 bases, 9 bases remained unmatched. The CDR3 is 15 residues long. In nucleotides, the CDR3 is TGTGCCAGCTCACCCCTAATTGGGCGGGAGGACGAGCAGTACTTC. This gives the protein CASSPLIGREDEQYF.

The chain is built from TRBV28 and TRBJ1-5; no firm D call. The germline gives CDR1 MDHEN, CDR2 SYDVKM. The CDR3 has 16 residues. Trimming shortened V by 4 bases and J by 4 bases, and 17 bases separated the two germline ends. Here the CDR3 DNA reads TGTGCCAGCAGTTCGCAGCCTGGACCGAAAAATCAGCCCCAGCATTTT. It is translated as CASSSQPGPKNQPQHF.

The chain is built from TRBV28 and TRBJ2-1; D is unresolved. CDR1 and CDR2 from the germline V gene are MDHEN and SYDVKM. The CDR3 is made up of 16 amino acids. V was cut by 6 bases and J by 10 bases, with 25 bases left in between. CDR3 sequence reads: CASSNGPATMSTEQFF. The DNA for the CDR3 is TGTGCCAGCAGCAACGGACCGGCAACAATGAGCACGGAGCAGTTCTTC. The full variable domain, with the rest looked up from reference TRBV28 and TRBJ2-1, is DVKVTQSSRYLVKRTGEKVFLECVQDMDHENMFWYRQDPGLGLRLIYFSYDVKMKEKGDIPEGYSVSREKKERFSLILESASTNQTSMYLCASSNGPATMSTEQFFGPGTRLTVL.

On this clone itself: The sample contains more than one DNA sequence encoding this CDR3. The chain couples TRBV18 to TRBJ2-7; no clear D. Germline V gene lookup returns CDR1 KGHSH and CDR2 LQKENI. The CDR3 is made up of 12 amino acids. V was trimmed by 1 base and J by 2 bases, leaving 3 bases between them. This CDR3 reads CASSPQTYEQYF. The CDR3 DNA reads as TGTGCCAGCTCACCACAAACCTACGAGCAGTACTTC.

The CDR3 loop is CASSLDPWIYEQYF. The DNA of the CDR3 is TGTGCCAGCAGCTTAGACCCCTGGATCTACGAGCAGTACTTC. V is TRBV11-1 and J is TRBJ2-7, with D unclear. V shed 1 base and J shed 3 bases, with 10 bases lying between them. The CDR3 covers 14 residues. Germline V CDR1 and CDR2: SGHAT, FQDESV (reference sequence).

For this clone: Mismatch with germline at one junction end may stem from a read error. The V gene is TRBV2, the J gene TRBJ2-3, with 14 bases matching TRBD2. CDR3 length equals 16 residues. Germline-derived CDR1 and CDR2 are SNHLY and FYNNEI. In DNA, the CDR3 is TGTACCAGCAGCAGGACTAGCGGGAGGACCACAGATACGCAGTATTTT. Translating gives CTSSRTSGRTTDTQYF.

The V call is TRBV7-2, the J call TRBJ1-2; 7 bases fit TRBD1. V lost 5 bases to trimming and J lost 6 bases; unmatched junction nucleotides: 12. Germline CDR1 SGHTA, CDR2 FQGNSA. This CDR3 region has 15 residues. CDR3 amino acids: CASSARDSGSHGYTF. The CDR3 DNA reads as TGTGCCAGCAGCGCCCGGGACAGTGGGTCTCATGGCTACACCTTC.

This rearrangement joins TRBV28 to TRBJ1-2, with D perhaps TRBD1 (6 bases). The CDR3 extends over 13 amino acids. V shed 2 bases and J shed 6 bases, with 10 bases lying between them. From germline, CDR1 is MDHEN and CDR2 SYDVKM. CDR3 bases: TGTGCCAGCAGTTTAGATGGGGGGCATGGCTACACCTTC. Residues: CASSLDGGHGYTF.

The J gene is TRBJ1-5, the V gene TRBV2; D uncertain. Germline V gene sequence: CDR1 SNHLY, CDR2 FYNNEI. This CDR3 region has 14 residues. Between the trimmed V and J ends, which lost 4 bases and 1 base, there was a span of 8 bases. The CDR3 here is CASSVTGSNQPQHF. CDR3 in DNA: TGTGCCAGCAGTGTGACGGGGAGCAATCAGCCCCAGCATTTT.

The chain links TRBV4-1 to TRBJ2-2; 7 nucleotides match TRBD2. The CDR3 runs to 15 residues. Germline trimming cut 2 bases from V and 5 bases from J; bases unmatched to any gene: 5. Per the germline V gene, CDR1 is MGHRA and CDR2 is YSYEKL. The CDR3 nucleotides are TGCGCCAGCAGCCAATCGCGGGGGTCTACCGGGGAGCTGTTTTTT. Residues: CASSQSRGSTGELFF.

The rearrangement joins TRBV28 to TRBJ2-1; the D is unclear. Germline V CDR1 and CDR2: MDHEN, SYDVKM. The CDR3 runs 11 residues. Trimming took off 10 bases at V and 7 bases at J, with 11 bases between the two ends. In DNA, the CDR3 is TGTGCCACCCAAGGAGCTAATGAGCAGTTCTTC. Translating gives CATQGANEQFF.

The V call is TRBV5-6, the J call TRBJ2-1; TRBD1 might be the D (7 bases). V dropped 3 bases and J dropped 4 bases, with 17 bases sitting between them. Germline V gene lookup returns CDR1 SGHDT and CDR2 YYEEEE. This CDR3 has 16 amino acids. For the CDR3, the DNA is TGTGCCAGCAGCTCTAACAGGGGCGGGAAATACAATGAGCAGTTCTTC. This encodes CASSSNRGGKYNEQFF. The full variable domain, with the rest looked up from reference TRBV5-6 and TRBJ2-1, is DAGVTQSPTHLIKTRGQQVTLRCSPKSGHDTVSWYQQALGQGPQFIFQYYEEEERQRGNFPDRFSGHQFPNYSSELNVNALLLGDSALYLCASSSNRGGKYNEQFFGPGTRLTVL.

The chain recombines TRBV25-1 with TRBJ2-1, with a tentative D call TRBD2 (6 bases). The CDR3 is 18 amino acids. In germline, CDR1 is MGHDK, CDR2 SYGVNS. V lost 4 bases and J 15 bases, leaving 34 bases between the germline ends. The CDR3 loop is CASSGFSFGGRQAGSSFF. The CDR3 bases are TGTGCCAGCAGTGGCTTCTCATTCGGGGGACGCCAGGCGGGATCCTCGTTCTTC. The variable domain in full, completed from reference TRBV25-1 and TRBJ2-1, reads EADIYQTPRYLVIGTGKKITLECSQTMGHDKMYWYQQDPGMELHLIHYSYGVNSTEKGDLSSESTVSRIRTEHFPLTLESARPSHTSQYLCASSGFSFGGRQAGSSFFGPGTRLTVL.

V and J are TRBV7-3 and TRBJ1-1; 7 bases fit TRBD1. Germline V gene data show CDR1 as SGHTA and CDR2 as FQGTGA. CDR3 length: 17 residues. V lost 4 bases, J lost 0 bases, and 11 bases stayed unmatched. The CDR3 spells CASSSVPGQILNTEAFF. The CDR3 bases are TGTGCCAGCAGCTCTGTGCCGGGACAGATCCTGAACACTGAAGCTTTCTTT.

V usage is TRBV2 and J usage is TRBJ1-3; 9 bases fit TRBD1. The CDR3 runs to 16 residues. The V segment lost 3 bases and the J segment 4 bases; nucleotides outside the gene matches: 7. Germline CDR1 reads SNHLY; CDR2 reads FYNNEI. The CDR3 coding sequence is TGTGCCAGCAGTGAGGGGACAGGGCGCCTGGGAAACACCATATATTTT. Its protein is CASSEGTGRLGNTIYF.

The J gene is TRBJ2-2, the V gene TRBV10-2; D gene uncertain. Trimming removed 4 bases from V and 0 bases from J, with 9 bases in between. Looked up from germline, CDR1 is WSHSY and CDR2 is SAAADI. The CDR3 consists of 15 residues. The CDR3 sequence: CASSGIAANTGELFF. The DNA for the CDR3 is TGCGCCAGCAGTGGGATAGCAGCGAACACCGGGGAGCTGTTTTTT.

In nucleotides, the CDR3 is TGTGCCAGCAGCCAGGGGACTAGCGGGACATACGAGCAGTACTTC. Its protein product is CASSQGTSGTYEQYF. The V call is TRBV28, the J call TRBJ2-7; 13 bases align to TRBD2. The V segment lost 6 bases and the J segment 4 bases; nucleotides outside the gene matches: 6. CDR1 MDHEN and CDR2 SYDVKM come from the germline V gene. This CDR3 is built from 15 residues.

The chain carries TRBV28 and TRBJ2-7; 7 nucleotides line up with TRBD1. CDR1 is MDHEN and CDR2 is SYDVKM in the germline V gene. The CDR3 runs 16 residues. After removal of 3 bases from V and 5 bases from J, the junction contained 13 bases not matched to a gene. CDR3 coding DNA: TGTGCCAGCAGTTTCAAAAGACAGGGACCGGGAAACGAGCAGTACTTC. It translates to CASSFKRQGPGNEQYF.

The V gene is TRBV7-2, the J gene TRBJ2-2; D is unclear. The V end was cut by 1 base, the J end by 5 bases, with 5 bases between. From germline, CDR1 is SGHTA and CDR2 FQGNSA. The CDR3 runs 13 residues. The CDR3 sequence: CASSLVITGELFF. The CDR3 nucleotides are TGTGCCAGCAGCTTAGTTATTACCGGGGAGCTGTTTTTT.

The chain has TRBV5-6 and TRBJ2-6; no reliable D call. The germline V gene has CDR1 SGHDT and CDR2 YYEEEE. Trimming took 2 bases from V and 10 from J, leaving 10 bases between them. This CDR3 has 13 amino acids. CDR3 region: CASSFFGRNVLTF. CDR3 nucleotide sequence: TGTGCCAGCAGCTTCTTTGGCCGAAACGTCCTGACTTTC.

This clone was found once. This rearrangement joins TRBV18 to TRBJ2-5; no definite D call. CDR3 length: 13 amino acids. Germline V gives CDR1 KGHSH, CDR2 LQKENI. V was shortened by 6 bases and J by 5 bases, with 13 bases between the two germline ends. The CDR3: CASSLGSSETQYF. For the CDR3, the DNA is TGTGCCAGCTCGCTAGGGTCCTCGGAGACCCAGTACTTC.

The J gene is TRBJ2-7, the V gene TRBV18, with D possibly matching TRBD1 (5 bases). This CDR3 spans 13 amino acids. Germline V gives CDR1 KGHSH, CDR2 LQKENI. V shed 3 bases and J shed 3 bases, with 9 bases lying between them. The CDR3 reads CASSPRVGYEQYF. CDR3 DNA: TGTGCCAGCTCACCCAGGGTGGGCTACGAGCAGTACTTC.

The J gene is TRBJ2-7, the V gene TRBV6-7, with D maybe TRBD1 (5 bases). TRBV6-7 is an ORF, and what it does is uncertain. The CDR3 has 15 amino acids. V lost 2 bases and J 5 bases, leaving 16 bases between the germline ends. The CDR3 loop reads CASSYLTGIDDEQYF. The CDR3 DNA reads as TGTGCCAGCAGTTACCTCACAGGTATCGACGACGAGCAGTACTTC.

This chain uses TRBV25-1 with TRBJ2-1; the D call may be TRBD1 or TRBD2 (5 bases each). The germline V gene has CDR1 MGHDK and CDR2 SYGVNS. V lost 6 bases and J lost 12, with 18 bases in between. This CDR3 contains 13 residues. Here the CDR3 reads CASSDNRDRRQFF. The CDR3, as DNA: TGTGCCAGCAGCGACAACCGGGACCGGCGGCAGTTCTTC.

This chain uses TRBV4-1 with TRBJ2-1, with D hard to call. The CDR3 length is 15 residues. CDR1 and CDR2 (germline): MGHRA, YSYEKL. Trimming removed 6 bases at V and 4 bases at J, with 16 bases between. CDR3 residues: CASRSARVEYNEQFF. The CDR3, as DNA: TGCGCCAGCAGATCCGCTCGCGTAGAGTACAATGAGCAGTTCTTC.

This chain connects TRBV5-1 to TRBJ1-1, with TRBD1 as a possible D gene (5 bases). The germline CDR1 and CDR2 sequences are SGHRS and YFSETQ. The V gene lost 4 bases and the J gene lost 1 base, with 8 bases spanning the gap. The CDR3 is made up of 13 amino acids. CDR3 residues: CASSTGTNTEAFF. The CDR3 nucleotides are TGCGCCAGCAGCACAGGAACGAACACTGAAGCTTTCTTT. The full variable domain, rest sourced from reference TRBV5-1 and TRBJ1-1, is KAGVTQTPRYLIKTRGQQVTLSCSPISGHRSVSWYQQTPGQGLQFLFEYFSETQRNKGNFPGRFSGRQFSNSRSEMNVSTLELGDSALYLCASSTGTNTEAFFGQGTRLTVV.

The chain employs TRBV2 and TRBJ1-2; TRBD1 is a possible D gene (6 bases). V was shortened by 8 bases and J by 4 bases, with 17 bases between the two germline ends. CDR1 and CDR2 from the germline V gene are SNHLY and FYNNEI. The CDR3 runs to 14 residues. For the CDR3, the DNA is TGTGCCAGCGGGCTCGGTGGAGGGGGCTATGGCTACACCTTC. Translating it yields CASGLGGGGYGYTF.

The chain joins TRBV5-4 to TRBJ2-5; 10 bases map to TRBD2. The germline V gene has CDR1 SGHNT and CDR2 YYREEE (reference sequence). The V gene end was trimmed by 0 bases and the J gene end by 1 base; junction bases not matched to a gene: 0. The CDR3 contains 15 residues. This CDR3 is CASSLGTSGQETQYF. The CDR3 nucleotides are TGTGCCAGCAGCTTGGGGACTAGCGGCCAAGAGACCCAGTACTTC.